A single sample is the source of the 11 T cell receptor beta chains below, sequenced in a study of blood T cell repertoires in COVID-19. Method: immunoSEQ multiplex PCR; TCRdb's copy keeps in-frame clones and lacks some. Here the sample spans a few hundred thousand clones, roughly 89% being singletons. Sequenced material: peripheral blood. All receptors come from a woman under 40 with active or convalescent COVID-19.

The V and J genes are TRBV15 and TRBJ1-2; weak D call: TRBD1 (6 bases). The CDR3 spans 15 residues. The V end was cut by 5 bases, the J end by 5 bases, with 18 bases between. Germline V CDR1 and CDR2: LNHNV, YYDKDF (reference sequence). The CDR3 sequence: CATSGPRGGGYGYTF. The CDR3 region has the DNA TGTGCCACCAGCGGGCCTCGAGGGGGTGGGTATGGCTACACCTTC.

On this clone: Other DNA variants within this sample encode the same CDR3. The CDR3 nucleotides are TGCGCCAGCAGCTTACAGGGAGAGCAGTACTTC. Its protein is CASSLQGEQYF. This rearrangement joins TRBV5-1 to TRBJ2-7, with D maybe TRBD1 (6 bases). The germline V gene encodes CDR1 SGHRS and CDR2 YFSETQ. Trimming left V 2 bases short and J 7 bases short, with 7 bases between. CDR3 length: 11 amino acids.

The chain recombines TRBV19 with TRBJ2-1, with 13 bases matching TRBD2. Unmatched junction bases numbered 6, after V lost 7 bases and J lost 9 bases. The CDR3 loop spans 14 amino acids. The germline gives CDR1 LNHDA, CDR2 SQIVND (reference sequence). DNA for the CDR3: TGTGCCAGTATTAAGACTAGCGGGGGGAGTGAGCAGTTCTTC. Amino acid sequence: CASIKTSGGSEQFF.

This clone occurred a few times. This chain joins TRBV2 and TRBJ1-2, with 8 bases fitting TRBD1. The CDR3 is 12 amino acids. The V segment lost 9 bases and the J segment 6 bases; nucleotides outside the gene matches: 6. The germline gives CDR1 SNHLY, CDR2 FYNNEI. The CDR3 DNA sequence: TGTGCCAGTTACCAGGGGGCCGATGGCTACACCTTC. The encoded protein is CASYQGADGYTF.

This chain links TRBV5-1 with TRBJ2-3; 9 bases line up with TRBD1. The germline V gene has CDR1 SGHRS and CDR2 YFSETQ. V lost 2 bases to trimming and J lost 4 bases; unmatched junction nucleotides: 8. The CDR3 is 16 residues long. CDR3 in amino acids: CASSFRTGVVADTQYF. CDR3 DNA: TGCGCCAGCAGCTTCAGGACAGGGGTCGTAGCAGATACGCAGTATTTT.

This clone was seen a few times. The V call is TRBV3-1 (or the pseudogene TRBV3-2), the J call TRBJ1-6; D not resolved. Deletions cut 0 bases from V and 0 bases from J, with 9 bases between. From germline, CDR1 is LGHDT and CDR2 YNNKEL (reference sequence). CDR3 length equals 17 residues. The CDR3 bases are TGTGCCAGCAGCCAAGAGAGGCACATCTCCTATAATTCACCCCTCCACTTT. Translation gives CASSQERHISYNSPLHF.

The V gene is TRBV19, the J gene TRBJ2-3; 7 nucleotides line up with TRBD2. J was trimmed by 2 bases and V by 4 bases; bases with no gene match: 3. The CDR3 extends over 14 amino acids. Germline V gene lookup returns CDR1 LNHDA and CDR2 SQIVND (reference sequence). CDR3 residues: CASSTRDYTDTQYF. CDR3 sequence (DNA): TGTGCCAGTAGTACGCGGGACTACACAGATACGCAGTATTTT. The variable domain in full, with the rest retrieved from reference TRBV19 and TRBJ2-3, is DGGITQSPKYLFRKEGQNVTLSCEQNLNHDAMYWYRQDPGQGLRLIYYSQIVNDFQKGDIAEGYSVSREKKESFPLTVTSAQKNPTAFYLCASSTRDYTDTQYFGPGTRLTVL.

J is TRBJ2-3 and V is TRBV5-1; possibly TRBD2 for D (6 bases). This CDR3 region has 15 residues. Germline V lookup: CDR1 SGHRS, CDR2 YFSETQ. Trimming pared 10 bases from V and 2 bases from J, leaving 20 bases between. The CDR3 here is CARRPAGGDTDTQYF. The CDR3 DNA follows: TGCGCCCGCCGCCCGGCTGGCGGGGACACAGATACGCAGTATTTT.

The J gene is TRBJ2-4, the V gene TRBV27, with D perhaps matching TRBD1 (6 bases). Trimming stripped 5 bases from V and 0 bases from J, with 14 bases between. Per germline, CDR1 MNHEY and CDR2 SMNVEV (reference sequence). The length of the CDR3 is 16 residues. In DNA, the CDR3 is TGTGCCAGCAGTCCAGGGGCAGGACTAGCCAAAAACATTCAGTACTTC. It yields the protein CASSPGAGLAKNIQYF.

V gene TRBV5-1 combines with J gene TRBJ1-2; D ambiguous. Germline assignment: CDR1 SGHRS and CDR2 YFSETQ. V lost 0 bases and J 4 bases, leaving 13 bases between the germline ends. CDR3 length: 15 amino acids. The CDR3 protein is CASSLAVTPGYGYTF. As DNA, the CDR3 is TGCGCCAGCAGCTTGGCGGTAACCCCTGGCTATGGCTACACCTTC.

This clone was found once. The CDR3 nucleotides are TGTGCCAGCAGCTTAGGGGGAACAGGGGGCGGCAATCAGCCCCAGCATTTT. It translates to CASSLGGTGGGNQPQHF. J is TRBJ1-5 and V is TRBV7-2, with 9 bases matching TRBD1. This CDR3 region has 17 residues. After removal of 1 base from V and 2 bases from J, the junction contained 6 bases not matched to a gene. Germline V lookup: CDR1 SGHTA, CDR2 FQGNSA.